Listed here are 9 T cell receptor beta chains from one sample, sequenced in a study of shared clonotypes between healthy human individuals. Data came from immunoSEQ multiplex PCR; TCRdb stores just in-frame clones and leaves some out. The profile covers more than 2,000,000 clones, with approximately 90% appearing a single time and about 0.13% taken by the ten largest. Sequenced material: naive CD4+ T cells sorted from blood. Subset meaning: CD45RA+ positively selected. The receptors stem from a man aged 18 to 30 in good health.

This clone has only one observation. The J gene is TRBJ1-2, the V gene TRBV7-8; D not resolved. Trimming removed 0 bases at V and 1 base at J, with 15 bases between. The CDR3 loop spans 17 amino acids. Germline CDR1 and CDR2: SGHVS and FQNEAQ. CDR3 sequence: CASSLARQSSYNYGYTF. Written as DNA, the CDR3 is TGTGCCAGCAGCTTAGCCCGGCAGTCGTCTTATAACTATGGCTACACCTTC.

This chain joins TRBV5-6 and TRBJ1-6, with D possibly TRBD1 on 6 matching bases. Trimming took 0 bases from V and 9 from J, leaving 13 bases between them. The CDR3 has 15 amino acids. Germline V lookup: CDR1 SGHDT, CDR2 YYEEEE. The CDR3, as DNA: TGTGCCAGCAGCTTGGGGGACACGACTGGTTCACCCCTCCACTTT. Protein product: CASSLGDTTGSPLHF. Full variable domain (rest looked up from reference TRBV5-6 and TRBJ1-6): DAGVTQSPTHLIKTRGQQVTLRCSPKSGHDTVSWYQQALGQGPQFIFQYYEEEERQRGNFPDRFSGHQFPNYSSELNVNALLLGDSALYLCASSLGDTTGSPLHFGNGTRLTVT.

This clone showed up just once. The rearrangement links TRBV14 to TRBJ2-3, with 7 bases that match TRBD1. The CDR3 has 14 residues. V lost 6 bases to trimming and J lost 4 bases; unmatched junction nucleotides: 7. The germline V gene has CDR1 SGHDN and CDR2 FVKESK. Here the CDR3 DNA reads TGTGCCAGCAGTCTACAGGGGACCCCAGATACGCAGTATTTT. It codes for CASSLQGTPDTQYF.

As for this clone: Additional DNA sequences in this sample encode the identical CDR3. The chain is built from TRBV11-2 and TRBJ1-6, with no clear D. CDR3 length: 13 residues. Germline V gives CDR1 SGHAT, CDR2 FQNNGV. Deletions cut 0 bases from V and 8 bases from J, with 5 bases between. In nucleotides, the CDR3 is TGTGCCAGCAGCTTAGATCTATATTCACCCCTCCACTTT. Amino acid sequence: CASSLDLYSPLHF.

The V call is TRBV28, the J call TRBJ1-2; 7 positions match TRBD1. Unmatched junction bases numbered 9, after V lost 5 bases and J lost 6 bases. The CDR3 runs to 14 residues. Germline CDR1 is MDHEN and CDR2 is SYDVKM. The CDR3 loop reads CASSAKTGWDGYTF. Written as DNA, the CDR3 is TGTGCCAGCAGTGCCAAGACAGGGTGGGATGGCTACACCTTC.

V gene TRBV7-3 combines with J gene TRBJ1-5; 7 bases line up with TRBD1. The CDR3 has 15 amino acids. Germline assignment: CDR1 SGHTA and CDR2 FQGTGA. The J segment lost 6 bases and the V segment lost 4 bases, leaving 9 bases of the junction unmatched. CDR3 loop: CASSSTTGNFQPQHF. The DNA for the CDR3 is TGTGCCAGCAGCTCCACGACAGGGAATTTTCAGCCCCAGCATTTT.

V usage is TRBV7-9 and J usage is TRBJ2-1; 13 bases map to TRBD2. V was clipped by 5 bases and J by 4 bases; unmatched bases: 8. CDR1 and CDR2 from the germline V gene are SEHNR and FQNEAQ (reference sequence). The CDR3 spans 17 residues. The CDR3 protein is CASSARLAGGLYNEQFF. In DNA, the CDR3 is TGTGCCAGCAGCGCTCGACTAGCGGGGGGTCTTTACAATGAGCAGTTCTTC.

The chain combines TRBV19 with TRBJ2-7; 8 positions match TRBD1. V trimming: 3 bases; J trimming: 7 bases; junction bases outside the gene matches: 11. The germline gives CDR1 LNHDA, CDR2 SQIVND (reference sequence). The CDR3 runs 15 residues. In DNA form, the CDR3 reads TGTGCCAGTAGTATTCGCCGGACAGGGCCCCGGGAGCAGTACTTC. Translating gives CASSIRRTGPREQYF.

This clone was picked up one time. Here the CDR3 reads CSAGTLRADTQYF. The CDR3 DNA reads TGCAGCGCCGGGACTCTTCGCGCAGATACGCAGTATTTT. V is TRBV29-1 and J is TRBJ2-3; D is perhaps TRBD2 (6 bases). V lost 7 bases and J 4 bases, leaving 15 bases between the germline ends. The CDR3 is made up of 13 amino acids. Germline CDR1 reads SQVTM; CDR2 reads ANQGSEA.